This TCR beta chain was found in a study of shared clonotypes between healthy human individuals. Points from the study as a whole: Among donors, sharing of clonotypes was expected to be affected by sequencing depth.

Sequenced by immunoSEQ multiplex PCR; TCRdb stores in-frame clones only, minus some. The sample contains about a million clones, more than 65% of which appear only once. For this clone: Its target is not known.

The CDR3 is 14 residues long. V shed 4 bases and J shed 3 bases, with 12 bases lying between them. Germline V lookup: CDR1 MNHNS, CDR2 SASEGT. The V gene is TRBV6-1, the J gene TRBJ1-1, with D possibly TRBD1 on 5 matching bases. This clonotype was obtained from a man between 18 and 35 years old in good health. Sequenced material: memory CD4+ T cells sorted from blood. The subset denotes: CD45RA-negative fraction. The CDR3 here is CASSARGRDTEAFF. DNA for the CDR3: TGTGCCAGCAGTGCCCGGGGCCGGGACACTGAAGCTTTCTTT.